Listed below are T cell receptor beta chains from one sample, sequenced in a study of graft-versus-host responses after intestinal transplantation. What these receptors recognize is not known. Produced via immunoSEQ multiplex PCR; TCRdb's table is partial and in-frame only. Of approximately 130,000 clones listed, around nine tenths are singletons. The material was unstimulated CD4+ T cells sorted from spleen or lymph node cells, obtained before intestinal transplant. The source of these receptors is a human donor who received an intestinal transplant. Both conserved end residues are part of each CDR3. Each record gives: J gene, clone size, V gene, D gene, CDR3 protein, CDR3 DNA. D genes are given only for firm matches. Size values are once, few and many counts, or a class for expanded clones, and some rows have none.

j_call: TRBJ1-1; clone_size: once; v_call: TRBV15; d_call: TRBD1; cdr3_aa: CATSRTRDRNTEAFF; cdr3_nt: TGTGCCACCAGCAGAACCCGGGACAGGAACACTGAAGCTTTCTTT
j_call: TRBJ2-5; clone_size: few; v_call: TRBV7-9; d_call: -; cdr3_aa: CASSQEETQYF; cdr3_nt: TGTGCCAGCAGTCAAGAGGAGACCCAGTACTTC
j_call: TRBJ2-1; clone_size: -; v_call: TRBV5-6; d_call: TRBD2; cdr3_aa: CASSTGLAGGREQFF; cdr3_nt: TGTGCCAGCAGCACGGGACTAGCGGGGGGGCGTGAGCAGTTCTTC
j_call: TRBJ2-3; clone_size: -; v_call: TRBV5-1; d_call: -; cdr3_aa: CASSPPPALGTDTQYF; cdr3_nt: TGCGCCAGCAGCCCCCCCCCGGCCTTGGGAACAGATACGCAGTATTTT
j_call: TRBJ2-1; clone_size: -; v_call: TRBV18; d_call: TRBD1; cdr3_aa: CASFPQGASNEQFF; cdr3_nt: TGTGCCAGCTTCCCTCAGGGGGCCTCCAATGAGCAGTTCTTC
j_call: TRBJ1-1; clone_size: -; v_call: TRBV5-4; d_call: -; cdr3_aa: CASSLGLDTEAFF; cdr3_nt: TGTGCCAGCAGCTTGGGTTTGGACACTGAAGCTTTCTTT
j_call: TRBJ2-7; clone_size: -; v_call: TRBV6-1; d_call: TRBD1; cdr3_aa: CASSDPGGVYEQYF; cdr3_nt: TGTGCCAGCAGTGACCCAGGGGGCGTCTACGAGCAGTACTTC
j_call: TRBJ1-6; clone_size: -; v_call: TRBV18; d_call: -; cdr3_aa: CASSPEFSGNSPLHF; cdr3_nt: TGTGCCAGCTCCCCGGAGTTTTCAGGGAATTCACCCCTCCACTTT
j_call: TRBJ2-1; clone_size: once; v_call: TRBV28; d_call: -; cdr3_aa: CASMGRYNEQFF; cdr3_nt: TGTGCCAGCATGGGCCGTTACAATGAGCAGTTCTTC
j_call: TRBJ2-3; clone_size: -; v_call: TRBV5-1; d_call: TRBD1; cdr3_aa: CASSLRDSSSTDTQYF; cdr3_nt: TGCGCCAGCAGCCTCCGGGACAGCTCTAGCACAGATACGCAGTATTTT
j_call: TRBJ2-7; clone_size: -; v_call: TRBV7-2; d_call: -; cdr3_aa: CASSLRGYEQYF; cdr3_nt: TGTGCCAGCAGCTTACGGGGTTACGAGCAGTACTTC
j_call: TRBJ1-2; clone_size: -; v_call: TRBV5-1; d_call: -; cdr3_aa: CASSLGQGRYGYTF; cdr3_nt: TGCGCCAGCAGCTTGGGCCAAGGCCGCTATGGCTACACCTTC